A selection of T cell receptor beta chains follows, all from one sample in a study of OX40 agonist ivuxolimab in advanced cancers. The table came from immunoSEQ multiplex PCR; TCRdb's copy has only in-frame clones and leaves some out. The sample yields under 75,000 clones, about 90% seen once. Sequencing was performed on CD4+ or CD8+ T cells sorted from blood, taken in a trial of the OX40 agonist ivuxolimab. These receptors were collected from an adult with an advanced solid tumor such as melanoma, head and neck, liver or kidney cancer. Each CDR3 is given with its conserved first and last residue. D genes are given only for firm matches. Size is stated for part of the rows, as once, few or many counts, or as a class when the clone is expanded.

J,size,V,D,DNA,CDR3
TRBJ2-7,NA,TRBV28,TRBD1,TGTGCCAGCAGTTTATTGGGACAGGGGAACGAGCAGTACTTC,CASSLLGQGNEQYF
TRBJ2-1,NA,TRBV27,TRBD2,TGTGCCAGCAGTCCGTATGGCGGGAGTTTTATGGCGAATGAGCAGTTCTTC,CASSPYGGSFMANEQFF
TRBJ1-3,once,TRBV5-8,NA,TGTGCCAGCAGCTTAGGGTACTCTGGAAACACCATATATTTT,CASSLGYSGNTIYF
TRBJ1-1,NA,TRBV2,NA,TGTGCCAGCAGTGATTTGGCGGGGAGCCGGGCTGAAGCTTTCTTT,CASSDLAGSRAEAFF
TRBJ1-5,few,TRBV15,NA,TGTGCCACCAGCAGATCTCGGAATAGCAATCAGCCCCAGCATTTT,CATSRSRNSNQPQHF
TRBJ2-3,NA,TRBV29-1,NA,TGCAGCGTTGAAGACAGGGATCCGCATTTT,CSVEDRDPHF
TRBJ2-1,NA,TRBV19,TRBD2,TGTGCCAGTAGTATAGCTAGCGGGGGCTACAATGAGCAGTTCTTC,CASSIASGGYNEQFF
TRBJ2-7,NA,TRBV7-9,NA,TGTGCCAGCAAGTCTAGCGCACGGGGCGAGCAGTACTTC,CASKSSARGEQYF
TRBJ2-2,NA,TRBV5-5,NA,TGTGCCAGCAGCCCGAACAGGTGGAAACCCGGGGAGCTGTTTTTT,CASSPNRWKPGELFF
TRBJ1-5,NA,TRBV7-4,NA,TGTGCCAGCAGCCCCTCTGCGTCAGAGGGCAATCAGCCCCAGCATTTT,CASSPSASEGNQPQHF
TRBJ2-7,NA,TRBV15,NA,TGTGCCACCAGCAGAGCCAGGGGAAGATACGAGCAGTACTTC,CATSRARGRYEQYF
TRBJ2-3,NA,TRBV5-1,NA,TGCGCCAGCAGTCTGGGGCTAGCGCTTAGCACAGATACGCAGTATTTT,CASSLGLALSTDTQYF
TRBJ2-3,NA,TRBV10-3,TRBD2,TGTGCCATCAGTGAGTTCACTAGCGGGAGAACAGATACGCAGTATTTT,CAISEFTSGRTDTQYF
TRBJ1-1,NA,TRBV25-1,NA,TGTGCCAGCACCTCCGACGCCAGTAGGAGCACTGAAGCTTTCTTT,CASTSDASRSTEAFF
TRBJ1-1,NA,TRBV6-5,NA,TGTGCCAGCAGTTACTCATTGGCTGAAGCTTTCTTT,CASSYSLAEAFF
TRBJ2-7,NA,TRBV19,TRBD1,TGTGCCAGTAGTGCCGGGACAGGGGGGTACGAGCAGTACTTC,CASSAGTGGYEQYF
TRBJ2-6,NA,TRBV29-1,TRBD1,TGCAGCGCTTGGACAGGCCCAAGCTCTGGGGCCAACGTCCTGACTTTC,CSAWTGPSSGANVLTF
TRBJ2-7,NA,TRBV28,NA,TGTGCCAGCAGTTCCCCCCAGAACTACGAGCAGTACTTC,CASSSPQNYEQYF
TRBJ1-2,once,TRBV7-9,TRBD1,TGTGCCAGCAGCCCCGAACAGGGGGCGTCCCTCTATGGCTACACCTTC,CASSPEQGASLYGYTF
TRBJ2-3,NA,TRBV30,TRBD2,TGTGCCTGGACTAGCGGGAGTGACACAGATACGCAGTATTTT,CAWTSGSDTDTQYF
TRBJ2-1,NA,TRBV9,NA,TGTGCCAGCAGCGTAGACTTAGGGGCGAATGAGCAGTTCTTC,CASSVDLGANEQFF
TRBJ2-1,once,TRBV29-1,TRBD2,TGCAGCGTTGCCAGCGGGGTCGCCTACAATGAGCAGTTCTTC,CSVASGVAYNEQFF
TRBJ2-1,NA,TRBV28,TRBD2,TGTGCCAGCCAGGGGCTAGCGGGAGGTTTCTCCTACAATGAGCAGTTCTTC,CASQGLAGGFSYNEQFF
TRBJ2-7,NA,TRBV5-8,NA,TGTGCCAGCAGCTTAGGTGGGGGCTACGAGCAGTACTTC,CASSLGGGYEQYF
TRBJ2-7,NA,TRBV5-4,TRBD2,TGTGCCAGCAGCTTTAGCGGGAGTGGATACGAGCAGTACTTC,CASSFSGSGYEQYF
TRBJ2-3,NA,TRBV9,TRBD2,TGTGCCAGCAGCGTAATTGGGGGGGTGCCGACTAGCACAGATACGCAGTATTTT,CASSVIGGVPTSTDTQYF
TRBJ2-1,NA,TRBV18,NA,TGTGCCAGCTCACCACTCACTCCGGCAAACCCCTACAATGAGCAGTTCTTC,CASSPLTPANPYNEQFF
TRBJ2-1,NA,TRBV5-1,NA,TGCGCCAGCAGCTTGGAGGGGCTATCCTACAATGAGCAGTTCTTC,CASSLEGLSYNEQFF
TRBJ2-7,NA,TRBV5-1,TRBD1,TGCGCCAGCAGCTTGGTTCCCGGGACAGGATCCTACGAGCAGTACTTC,CASSLVPGTGSYEQYF
TRBJ2-2,NA,TRBV10-3,NA,TGTGCCATCAGTGAGTCCAGGCAGAACACCGGGGAGCTGTTTTTT,CAISESRQNTGELFF
TRBJ2-7,once,TRBV28,TRBD2,TGTGCCAGCAGCACCATAGCGGGAGGTTTTGTCCACGAGCAGTACTTC,CASSTIAGGFVHEQYF
TRBJ2-3,few,TRBV4-2,NA,TGTGCCAGCAGCCGCACAGGGACAGATACGCAGTATTTT,CASSRTGTDTQYF
TRBJ2-5,NA,TRBV5-6,NA,TGTGCCAGCAGCTTGGAAGGTAGTGGCTTGGGAGAGACCCAGTACTTC,CASSLEGSGLGETQYF
TRBJ2-7,NA,TRBV19,NA,TGTGCCAGTAGTATAGGGGACTTGACCTACGAGCAGTACTTC,CASSIGDLTYEQYF
TRBJ2-1,NA,TRBV10-3,NA,TGTGCCATCAGCTTCGGGCACGACAATGAGCAGTTCTTC,CAISFGHDNEQFF
TRBJ2-7,once,TRBV2,TRBD1,TGTGCCAGCAAGGCCGGGACAGGGGAAATCTACGAGCAGTACTTC,CASKAGTGEIYEQYF
TRBJ2-7,few,TRBV19,NA,TGTGCCAGTAGTATAGCGGTCAGAGACTACGAGCAGTACTTC,CASSIAVRDYEQYF
TRBJ1-5,few,TRBV19,NA,TGTGCCAGTAGTCCTTGGGGATCTCTTCCGGCCGGTCAGCCCCAGCATTTT,CASSPWGSLPAGQPQHF
TRBJ2-3,NA,TRBV11-1,NA,TGTGCCAGCAGCTTTCCTAGCTCAGATACGCAGTATTTT,CASSFPSSDTQYF
TRBJ2-5,NA,TRBV28,NA,TGTGCCAGCAGTACTTTGGGAAGCGGAGAGACCCAGTACTTC,CASSTLGSGETQYF
TRBJ2-7,few,TRBV19,TRBD2,TGTGCCAGTAGTACTGGACTAGCGGGACCCTACGAGCAGTACTTC,CASSTGLAGPYEQYF
TRBJ2-7,NA,TRBV6-1,NA,TGTGCCAGCAGTGAAGTCGACAGTTACGAGCAGTACTTC,CASSEVDSYEQYF
TRBJ2-5,once,TRBV7-9,NA,TGTGCCAGCAGCCAAAATGACGGGGAGACCCAGTACTTC,CASSQNDGETQYF
TRBJ2-7,NA,TRBV2,NA,TGTGCCAGCAGTGGCTCGGCAGCGTCCTACGAGCAGTACTTC,CASSGSAASYEQYF
TRBJ1-4,NA,TRBV4-3,NA,TGCGCCAGCAGCCAAGATGAGGGCCTCGGTGAAAAACTGTTTTTT,CASSQDEGLGEKLFF
TRBJ2-7,NA,TRBV28,NA,TGTGCCAGCAGGCCCACGGGTGGGGGCTCCGAGCAGTACTTC,CASRPTGGGSEQYF
TRBJ2-7,NA,TRBV7-9,NA,TGTGCCAGCAGCACCTTGACTAGTTTCAACGAGCAGTACTTC,CASSTLTSFNEQYF
TRBJ1-4,NA,TRBV28,NA,TGTGCCAGCAGTTTAGTGAGACACGCAACTAATGAAAAACTGTTTTTT,CASSLVRHATNEKLFF
TRBJ2-7,NA,TRBV30,TRBD1,TGTGCCTGGAGTGGACAGGGTTTCTACGAGCAGTACTTC,CAWSGQGFYEQYF
TRBJ2-5,NA,TRBV9,NA,TGTGCCAGCAGCGTAGTGGGCAGGACCCAAGAGACCCAGTACTTC,CASSVVGRTQETQYF
TRBJ1-4,NA,TRBV5-1,NA,TGCGCCAGCAGCTTGTTAGTGCTCGGCGAGCGCGATGAAAAACTGTTTTTT,CASSLLVLGERDEKLFF
TRBJ1-1,NA,TRBV28,NA,TGTGCCAGCAGTCCCTGGACAGCTCTGAACACTGAAGCTTTCTTT,CASSPWTALNTEAFF
TRBJ1-1,NA,TRBV4-1,TRBD1,TGCGCCAGCAGCCAAGATCAGGCCGTGTTCGGGACAGGGTACACTGAAGCTTTCTTT,CASSQDQAVFGTGYTEAFF
TRBJ2-7,NA,TRBV27,TRBD2,TGTGCCAGCTCTAACCTAAGACTAGCAGGCGAGCAGTACTTC,CASSNLRLAGEQYF
TRBJ2-2,NA,TRBV5-1,NA,TGCGCCAGCAGCTGGAACACCGGGGAGCTGTTTTTT,CASSWNTGELFF